Listed below are T cell receptor beta chains from one sample, sequenced in a study of T cells in Graves' hyperthyroidism and ophthalmopathy. TCRdb re-derived calls from the multiplex PCR reads in MiXCR, one entry per CDR3 protein. Here the sample spans 550,000 to 600,000 distinct CDR3 sequences, around 45% being singletons. Sequenced: peripheral blood or thyroid tissue (not recorded which). These receptors originate from an adult woman with Graves' disease, either hyperthyroidism or ophthalmopathy (not recorded which). Each CDR3 is given with its conserved first and last residue. Each record gives: V gene, D gene, clone size, J gene, CDR3 protein, CDR3 DNA. D genes are given only for firm matches. Not every row has a clone size; where given, it reads once, few, many or a size class.

>TRBV29-1|NA|many|TRBJ2-7
CSVKGGASYEQYF
TGCAGCGTTAAAGGGGGTGCCTCCTACGAGCAGTACTTC
>TRBV9|NA|once|TRBJ2-1
CASSHGSQGGNEQFF
TGTGCCAGCAGTCACGGGAGCCAAGGGGGCAATGAGCAGTTCTTC
>TRBV15|TRBD1|NA|TRBJ1-5
CATRPGQRTDYSNQPQHF
TGTGCCACCCGCCCGGGACAGAGGACCGACTATAGCAATCAGCCCCAGCATTTT
>TRBV6-1|NA|many|TRBJ1-5
CASSGNARVGGNQPQHF
TGTGCCAGCAGTGGAAATGCTAGGGTAGGGGGCAATCAGCCCCAGCATTTT
>TRBV9|TRBD2|many|TRBJ2-5
CASSVGASGRAATQYF
TGTGCCAGCAGCGTAGGGGCTAGCGGGAGGGCGGCGACCCAGTACTTC
>TRBV29-1|NA|many|TRBJ2-7
CSVVGGLSYEQYF
TGCAGCGTTGTTGGCGGCCTCTCCTACGAGCAGTACTTC
>TRBV7-9|TRBD1|NA|TRBJ1-2
CASSLPRGTNYGYTF
TGTGCCAGCAGCCTGCCCAGGGGGACTAACTATGGCTACACCTTC
>TRBV5-6|NA|NA|TRBJ2-5
CASRTRNF
TGTGCCAGCAGGACGCGGAACTTC
>TRBV7-9|NA|NA|TRBJ2-7
CASSSSEGVTEQYF
TGTGCCAGCAGCTCGTCGGAGGGGGTGACTGAGCAGTACTTC
>TRBV12-3/TRBV12-4|TRBD1|NA|TRBJ2-7
CASSRGQGGEYF
TGTGCCAGCAGTCGGGGACAGGGCGGGGAGTACTTC
>TRBV7-6|NA|NA|TRBJ2-5
CASSLGQGGRISKETQYF
TGTGCCAGCAGCTTAGGACAGGGAGGAAGGATCAGCAAAGAGACCCAGTACTTC
>TRBV7-9|NA|NA|TRBJ1-2
CASSFSADRNYGYTF
TGTGCCAGCAGCTTTAGCGCAGATCGGAACTATGGCTACACCTTC